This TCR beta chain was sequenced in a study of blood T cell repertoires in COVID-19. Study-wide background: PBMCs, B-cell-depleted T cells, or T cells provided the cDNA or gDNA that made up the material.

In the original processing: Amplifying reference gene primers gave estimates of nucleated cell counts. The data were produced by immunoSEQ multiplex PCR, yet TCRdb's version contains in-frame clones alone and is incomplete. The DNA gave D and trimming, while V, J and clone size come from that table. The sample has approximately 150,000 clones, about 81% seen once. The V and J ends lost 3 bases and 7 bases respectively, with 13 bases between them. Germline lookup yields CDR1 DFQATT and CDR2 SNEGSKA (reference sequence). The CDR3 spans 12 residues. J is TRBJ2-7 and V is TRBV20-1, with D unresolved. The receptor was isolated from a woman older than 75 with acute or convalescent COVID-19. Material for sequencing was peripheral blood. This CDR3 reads CSASTLPREQYF. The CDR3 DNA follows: TGCAGTGCTAGTACCCTTCCGAGAGAGCAGTACTTC.